Below, 26 T cell receptor beta chains from the same sample are listed, as sequenced in a study of shared clonotypes between healthy human individuals. CD45RO-negative, CCR7-selected cells formed the naive CD8 fraction, which excluded terminally differentiated effector memory CD45RA+ cells. TCRdb's table, derived via immunoSEQ multiplex PCR, lists solely in-frame clones and lacks some. The sample yields approximately 1.9 million clones, just under 95% seen once. The sample consisted of naive CD8+ T cells from PBMCs. The receptors originated from a man between 18 and 29 years old in good health. Some clones in this sample may be carry-over from other donors' samples.

J is TRBJ1-5 and V is TRBV29-1; D is ambiguous. The V end was cut by 1 base, the J end by 1 base, with 8 bases between. Per germline, CDR1 SQVTM and CDR2 ANQGSEA. CDR3 length: 14 amino acids. The CDR3 nucleotides read TGCAGCGTTGAAGTCCCAGGAAGCAATCAGCCCCAGCATTTT. Protein product: CSVEVPGSNQPQHF.

This chain uses TRBV29-1 with TRBJ2-3, with 11 bases fitting TRBD2. The CDR3 totals 15 residues. The germline gives CDR1 SQVTM, CDR2 ANQGSEA. V shed 7 bases and J 2 bases; nucleotides not matched to a gene: 8. The CDR3 coding sequence is TGCAGCGCCAGTTCGACTAGCGGGGTCACAGATACGCAGTATTTT. Translated, it gives CSASSTSGVTDTQYF.

CDR3 amino acids: CASSLYRGGNTGELFF. For the CDR3, the DNA is TGTGCCAGCAGCTTATATCGCGGGGGGAACACCGGGGAGCTGTTTTTT. The chain is built from TRBV7-9 and TRBJ2-2, with 7 bases matching TRBD2. The germline V gene has CDR1 SEHNR and CDR2 FQNEAQ (reference sequence). The J segment lost 1 base and the V segment lost 2 bases, leaving 4 bases of the junction unmatched. This CDR3 has 16 residues.

The chain couples TRBV13 to TRBJ1-2, with 8 bases that match TRBD1. Germline CDR1 reads PRHDT; CDR2 reads FYEKMQ (reference sequence). The length of the CDR3 is 14 residues. J lost 13 bases, V lost 2 bases, and 12 bases had no gene match. The CDR3 reads CASSLLRQGALITF. The CDR3, as DNA: TGTGCCAGCAGCTTATTAAGGCAGGGGGCGCTCATCACCTTC.

The chain recombines TRBV27 with TRBJ2-6; no definite D call. CDR3 length: 15 amino acids. Trimming removed 5 bases at V and 4 bases at J, with 12 bases between. Germline loops: CDR1 MNHEY, CDR2 SMNVEV (reference sequence). CDR3 sequence: CASSPGFAGANVLTF. In DNA form, the CDR3 reads TGTGCCAGCAGTCCCGGGTTCGCAGGGGCCAACGTCCTGACTTTC.

A remark on this clone: The sample has other DNA sequences that encode this CDR3 too. This sequence joins TRBV6-4 and TRBJ2-1; D is uncertain. CDR1 is MRHNA and CDR2 is SNTAGT in the germline V gene. Trimming pared 0 bases from V and 6 bases from J, leaving 6 bases between. This CDR3 has 13 residues. CDR3 DNA: TGTGCCAGCAGTGACTCGACTGGCAATGAGCAGTTCTTC. Its translation: CASSDSTGNEQFF.

The gene calls are TRBV7-2 and TRBJ2-3; 11 nucleotides align to TRBD2. The junction had 5 bases not matched to a gene; V was cut back by 4 bases and J by 5 bases. Germline values: CDR1 SGHTA, CDR2 FQGNSA. The length of the CDR3 is 15 residues. CDR3 protein: CASSSTSGSGDTQYF. Here the CDR3 DNA reads TGTGCCAGCAGCTCCACTAGCGGGAGTGGAGATACGCAGTATTTT.

The chain recombines TRBV6-5 with TRBJ2-1; the D gene is possibly TRBD2 (5 bases). V lost 5 bases and J lost 4, with 15 bases in between. This CDR3 region has 15 residues. Per the germline V gene, CDR1 is MNHEY and CDR2 is SVGAGI. The CDR3 region is CASSSSWRAYNEQFF. The DNA for the CDR3 is TGTGCCAGCAGTAGCTCATGGCGGGCTTACAATGAGCAGTTCTTC.

The genes are TRBV27 and TRBJ1-1; no reliable D call. Per the germline V gene, CDR1 is MNHEY and CDR2 is SMNVEV (reference sequence). V lost 2 bases and J 2 bases, leaving 9 bases between the germline ends. The CDR3 sequence is 14 residues long. For the CDR3, the DNA is TGTGCCAGCAGTTTACATGGCGGAAACACTGAAGCTTTCTTT. Amino acid sequence: CASSLHGGNTEAFF.

V is TRBV19 and J is TRBJ2-2; D perhaps matches TRBD2 (6 bases). The CDR3 covers 16 residues. Germline V gene sequence: CDR1 LNHDA, CDR2 SQIVND (reference sequence). Trimming pared 5 bases from V and 6 bases from J, leaving 19 bases between. The CDR3 reads CASSSRLASRSGELFF. The CDR3 nucleotides are TGTGCCAGTAGTTCTCGGCTAGCGAGTAGATCCGGGGAGCTGTTTTTT.

As DNA, the CDR3 is TGTGCCAGCAGCGATGAGGGGGGTCAGAATGAAAAACTGTTTTTT. Protein: CASSDEGGQNEKLFF. V is TRBV7-9 and J is TRBJ1-4; possibly TRBD1 for D (6 bases). Germline V lookup: CDR1 SEHNR, CDR2 FQNEAQ (reference sequence). There are 15 residues in the CDR3. V lost 5 bases, J lost 5 bases, and 15 bases lay in between. Full variable domain (remainder filled in from reference TRBV7-9 and TRBJ1-4): DTGVSQNPRHKITKRGQNVTFRCDPISEHNRLYWYRQTLGQGPEFLTYFQNEAQLEKSRLLSDRFSAERPKGSFSTLEIQRTEQGDSAMYLCASSDEGGQNEKLFFGSGTQLSVL.

With regard to this clone: This sample also contains other DNA sequences that code for the same CDR3. This chain joins TRBV7-8 and TRBJ1-5; D gene unclear. V was trimmed by 0 bases and J by 2 bases, leaving 5 bases between them. Germline V gene sequence: CDR1 SGHVS, CDR2 FQNEAQ. The CDR3 covers 14 residues. The CDR3 DNA is TGTGCCAGCAGCTTAGCGGGTGGCAATCAGCCCCAGCATTTT. Amino acids: CASSLAGGNQPQHF.

This clone was detected once. The CDR3 region is CASKLERDSYEQYF. DNA of the CDR3: TGTGCCAGCAAGCTAGAGCGGGATAGTTACGAGCAGTACTTC. V is TRBV11-2 and J is TRBJ2-7; 7 positions agree with TRBD2. The CDR3 totals 14 residues. J gave up 4 bases and V 7 bases, and 10 bases lay outside the gene matches. The germline V gene encodes CDR1 SGHAT and CDR2 FQNNGV.

The chain joins TRBV6-5 to TRBJ1-1, with 8 nucleotides matching TRBD1. V shed 7 bases and J 0 bases; nucleotides not matched to a gene: 1. This CDR3 comprises 13 residues. CDR1 and CDR2 (germline): MNHEY, SVGAGI. The CDR3 coding sequence is TGTGCCAGCAAACAGGGGGTGAACACTGAAGCTTTCTTT. Protein: CASKQGVNTEAFF.

This clone was seen a single time. The chain couples TRBV29-1 to TRBJ2-7, with 7 positions matching TRBD1. V shed 1 base and J 5 bases; nucleotides not matched to a gene: 5. There are 13 residues in the CDR3. CDR1 SQVTM and CDR2 ANQGSEA come from the germline V gene. As DNA, the CDR3 is TGCAGCGTTGAAGTTGGGACAGCAGACGAGCAGTACTTC. Protein sequence: CSVEVGTADEQYF.

On this clone: The sample holds other DNA sequences that translate to the same CDR3. The V and J genes are TRBV9 and TRBJ1-2, with 7 positions matching TRBD1. V was pared by 0 bases and J by 4 bases, with 3 bases of the junction left unmatched. The CDR3 length is 14 residues. Germline loops: CDR1 SGDLS, CDR2 YYNGEE. In DNA, the CDR3 is TGTGCCAGCAGCGTAGCCGGGACAGCCTATGGCTACACCTTC. It translates to CASSVAGTAYGYTF.

This CDR3 is CASSISGERRTDTQYF. The CDR3 region has the DNA TGTGCCAGCAGCATATCGGGAGAGCGGAGGACAGATACGCAGTATTTT. This chain links TRBV7-9 with TRBJ2-3; D possibly corresponds to TRBD2 (6 bases). Trimming stripped 5 bases from V and 3 bases from J, with 18 bases between. CDR3 length equals 16 residues. Germline V gives CDR1 SEHNR, CDR2 FQNEAQ (reference sequence).

This rearrangement joins TRBV15 to TRBJ2-7, with 8 bases fitting TRBD2. There are 17 residues in the CDR3. Losses at the gene ends were 1 base for V and 1 base for J; bases not matched to a gene: 9. From germline, CDR1 is LNHNV and CDR2 YYDKDF (reference sequence). The DNA of the CDR3 is TGTGCCACCAGCAGAGCCCCAGTGGCGGGGGGATCCTACGAGCAGTACTTC. It translates to CATSRAPVAGGSYEQYF.

This clone was recorded once. This chain uses TRBV19 with TRBJ2-7, with 10 positions matching TRBD2. Germline trimming cut 3 bases from V and 5 bases from J; bases unmatched to any gene: 10. This CDR3 has 16 amino acids. The germline V gene encodes CDR1 LNHDA and CDR2 SQIVND (reference sequence). The CDR3 sequence: CASSIHSGRISNEQYF. The CDR3 nucleotides are TGTGCCAGTAGTATCCATAGCGGGAGGATTAGCAACGAGCAGTACTTC.

The chain combines TRBV7-9 with TRBJ2-3, with unresolved D. Trimming shortened V by 5 bases and J by 6 bases, and 24 bases separated the two germline ends. The CDR3 length is 17 residues. Germline CDR1 and CDR2: SEHNR and FQNEAQ (reference sequence). CDR3 sequence: CASSVGILRVNGDTQYF. CDR3 sequence (DNA): TGTGCCAGCAGCGTGGGGATCTTAAGGGTCAACGGGGATACGCAGTATTTT.

V usage is TRBV7-8 and J usage is TRBJ2-1; 10 nucleotides agree with TRBD2. The CDR3 sequence is 15 residues long. CDR1 SGHVS and CDR2 FQNEAQ come from the germline V gene. Germline trimming cut 5 bases from V and 6 bases from J; bases unmatched to any gene: 7. The chain's CDR3 is CASSPRLAGPNEQFF. The CDR3, as DNA: TGTGCCAGCAGCCCACGACTAGCGGGCCCCAATGAGCAGTTCTTC.

The J gene is TRBJ1-2, the V gene TRBV6-5; maybe TRBD1 (5 bases). The CDR3 totals 15 residues. Germline V CDR1 and CDR2: MNHEY, SVGAGI. Deletions cut 5 bases from V and 2 bases from J, with 15 bases between. The CDR3, as DNA: TGTGCCAGCAGTCCCAGGGAGGGCCACAACTATGGCTACACCTTC. Its protein is CASSPREGHNYGYTF.

The CDR3 DNA reads TGTGCCAGCAGCTTGGCCGGGACCCGCCACTACGAGCAGTACTTC. The encoded protein is CASSLAGTRHYEQYF. The V and J genes are TRBV5-5 and TRBJ2-7, with D perhaps assigned TRBD1 or TRBD2 (5 bases each). The CDR3 consists of 15 residues. Germline V lookup: CDR1 SGHKS, CDR2 YYEKEE (reference sequence). Trimming cost V 0 bases and J 3 bases, with 13 bases left between them.

This chain's CDR3 is CASSSGQGFFGEQYF. The CDR3 DNA sequence: TGTGCCAGCAGCTCGGGACAGGGATTCTTCGGCGAGCAGTACTTC. The chain carries TRBV11-2 and TRBJ2-7, with TRBD1 matching over 9 bases. V was pared by 4 bases and J by 6 bases, with 10 bases of the junction left unmatched. Germline loops: CDR1 SGHAT, CDR2 FQNNGV. The CDR3 is 15 residues long.

This chain joins TRBV7-9 and TRBJ2-1; D may correspond to TRBD1 or TRBD2 (5 bases each). The CDR3 has 17 residues. Germline loops: CDR1 SEHNR, CDR2 FQNEAQ (reference sequence). Trimming took off 2 bases at V and 7 bases at J, with 21 bases between the two ends. CDR3 sequence: CASSLQGEGPFANEQFF. In DNA, the CDR3 is TGTGCCAGCAGCTTACAAGGAGAGGGACCCTTCGCAAATGAGCAGTTCTTC.

The chain uses TRBV27 and TRBJ1-4, with D perhaps matching TRBD1 (5 bases). Per the germline V gene, CDR1 is MNHEY and CDR2 is SMNVEV (reference sequence). Trimming removed 3 bases from V and 1 base from J, with 9 bases in between. CDR3 length equals 15 residues. CDR3 amino acids: CASSFIGGTNEKLFF. The CDR3 DNA reads TGTGCCAGCAGTTTCATCGGGGGAACTAATGAAAAACTGTTTTTT.